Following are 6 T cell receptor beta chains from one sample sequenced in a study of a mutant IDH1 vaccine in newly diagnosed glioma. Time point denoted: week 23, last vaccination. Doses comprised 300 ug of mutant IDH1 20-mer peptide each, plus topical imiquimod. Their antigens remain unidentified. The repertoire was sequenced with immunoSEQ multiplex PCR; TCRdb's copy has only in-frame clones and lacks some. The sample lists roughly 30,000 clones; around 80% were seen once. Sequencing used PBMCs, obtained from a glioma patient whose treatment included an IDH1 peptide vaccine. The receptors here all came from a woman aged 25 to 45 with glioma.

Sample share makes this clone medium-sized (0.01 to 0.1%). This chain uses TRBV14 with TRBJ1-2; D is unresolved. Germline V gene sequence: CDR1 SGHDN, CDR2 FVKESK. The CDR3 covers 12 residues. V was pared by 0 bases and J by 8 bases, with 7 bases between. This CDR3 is CASSQDRKGYTF. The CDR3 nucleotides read TGTGCCAGCAGCCAAGATCGAAAGGGCTACACCTTC.

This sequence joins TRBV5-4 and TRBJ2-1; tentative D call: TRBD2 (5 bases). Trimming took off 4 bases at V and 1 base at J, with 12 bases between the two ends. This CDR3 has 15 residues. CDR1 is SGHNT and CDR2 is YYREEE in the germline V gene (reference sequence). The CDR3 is CASSATRSSYNEQFF. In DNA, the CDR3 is TGTGCCAGCAGCGCCACTAGATCGTCCTACAATGAGCAGTTCTTC.

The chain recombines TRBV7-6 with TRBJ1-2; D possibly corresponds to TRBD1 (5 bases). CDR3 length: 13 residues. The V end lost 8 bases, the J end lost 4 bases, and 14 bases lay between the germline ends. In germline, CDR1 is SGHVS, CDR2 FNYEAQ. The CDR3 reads CASEGFGGYGYTF. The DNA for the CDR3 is TGTGCCAGCGAGGGGTTCGGCGGCTATGGCTACACCTTC.

The CDR3 is CASSRQGQMGPAYEQYF. The CDR3 nucleotides read TGCGCCAGCAGCCGACAAGGACAGATGGGGCCCGCCTACGAGCAGTACTTC. The chain employs TRBV5-1 and TRBJ2-7; perhaps TRBD1 as D (6 bases). Deletions cut 4 bases from V and 2 bases from J, with 22 bases between. This CDR3 is built from 17 residues. The germline gives CDR1 SGHRS, CDR2 YFSETQ.

CDR3 in DNA: TGCGCCAGCAGTCGGGACGGAGGCCTGCGGAGGGGGTCTGAAGCTTTCTTT. It translates to CASSRDGGLRRGSEAFF. J is TRBJ1-1 and V is TRBV23-1, with D possibly TRBD1 on 6 matching bases. TRBV23-1 is designated an ORF whose function remains uncertain. The CDR3 runs to 17 residues. The germline V and J ends were trimmed by 4 bases and 6 bases, with 24 bases remaining between them.

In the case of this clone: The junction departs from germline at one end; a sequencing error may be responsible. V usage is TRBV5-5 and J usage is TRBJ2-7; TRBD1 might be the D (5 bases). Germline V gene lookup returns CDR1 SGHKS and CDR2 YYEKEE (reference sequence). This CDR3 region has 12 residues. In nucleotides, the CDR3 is TGTGCCAGCAGCTCCGGACACGGTCCCCTGAACTTC. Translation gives CASSSGHGPLNF.